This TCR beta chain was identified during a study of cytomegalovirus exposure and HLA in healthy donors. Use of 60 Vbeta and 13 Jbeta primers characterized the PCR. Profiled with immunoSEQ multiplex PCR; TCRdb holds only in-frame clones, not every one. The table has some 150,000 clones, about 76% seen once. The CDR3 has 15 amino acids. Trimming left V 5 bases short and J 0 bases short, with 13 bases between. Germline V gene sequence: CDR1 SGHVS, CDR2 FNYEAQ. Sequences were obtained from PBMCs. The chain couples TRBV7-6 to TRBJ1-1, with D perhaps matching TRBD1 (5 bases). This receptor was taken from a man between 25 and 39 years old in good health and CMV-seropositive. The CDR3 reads CASSRMGQMNTEAFF. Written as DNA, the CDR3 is TGTGCCAGCAGCCGGATGGGGCAAATGAACACTGAAGCTTTCTTT. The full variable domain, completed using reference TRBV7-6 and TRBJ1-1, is GAGVSQSPRYKVTKRGQDVALRCDPISGHVSLYWYRQALGQGPEFLTYFNYEAQQDKSGLPNDRFSAERPEGSISTLTIQRTEQRDSAMYRCASSRMGQMNTEAFFGQGTRLTVV.